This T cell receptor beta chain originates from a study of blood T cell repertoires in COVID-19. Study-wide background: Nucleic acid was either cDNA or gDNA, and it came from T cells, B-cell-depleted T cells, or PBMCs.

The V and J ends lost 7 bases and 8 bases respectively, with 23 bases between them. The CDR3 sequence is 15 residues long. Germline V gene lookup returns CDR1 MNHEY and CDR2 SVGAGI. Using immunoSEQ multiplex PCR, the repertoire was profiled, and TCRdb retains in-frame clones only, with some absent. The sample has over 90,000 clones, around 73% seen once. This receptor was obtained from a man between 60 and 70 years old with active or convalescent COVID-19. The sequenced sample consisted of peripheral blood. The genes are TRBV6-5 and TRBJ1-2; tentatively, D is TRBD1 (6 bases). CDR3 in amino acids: CASKSSAGARRGYTF. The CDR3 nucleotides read TGTGCCAGCAAGTCCTCGGCAGGGGCTAGACGAGGCTACACCTTC.